The entry below describes one TCR beta chain. It was with random hexamers that about 0.45 to 1 ug RNA was reverse transcribed. The CDR3 of TCR beta was amplified by immunoSEQ multiplex PCR across 54 Vbeta and 13 Jbeta. Via MiXCR, TCRdb re-called the immunoSEQ multiplex PCR reads, giving one row per CDR3 protein. The sample holds 300,000 or so distinct CDR3 sequences, around 90% seen once. CDR3 size: 14 residues. The germline V gene encodes CDR1 SGDLS and CDR2 YYNGEE. V lost 0 bases to trimming and J lost 2 bases, with 8 bases between them. This record belongs to a study of CD8 T cells in Susac syndrome. TCR beta sequencing was performed on blood CD8+ and CD4+ T cells. Each multiple sclerosis control was a treatment-naive patient with relapsing-remitting disease that was either stable or active. Bulk CD8+ and CD4+ cells came from magnetic negative isolation; CD8+ TEMRA by FACS.

The J gene is TRBJ2-5, the V gene TRBV9; D call uncertain. Sequenced material: CD4+ T cells from PBMCs. The TCR sequence derives from a human donor with multiple sclerosis. CDR3 residues: CASSVDPYQETQYF. The DNA for the CDR3 is TGTGCCAGCAGCGTAGACCCTTATCAAGAGACCCAGTACTTC.